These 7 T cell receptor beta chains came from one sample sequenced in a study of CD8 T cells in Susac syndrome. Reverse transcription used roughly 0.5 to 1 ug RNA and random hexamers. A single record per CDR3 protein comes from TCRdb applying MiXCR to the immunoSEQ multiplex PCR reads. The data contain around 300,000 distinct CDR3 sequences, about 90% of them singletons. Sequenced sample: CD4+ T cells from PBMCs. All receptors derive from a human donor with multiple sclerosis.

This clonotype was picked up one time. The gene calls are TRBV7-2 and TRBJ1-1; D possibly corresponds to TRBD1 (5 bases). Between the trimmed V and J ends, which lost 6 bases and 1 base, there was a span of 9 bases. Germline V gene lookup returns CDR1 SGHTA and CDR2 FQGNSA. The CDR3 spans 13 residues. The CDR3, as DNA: TGTGCCAGCAGGCTCCAGGGGAACACTGAAGCTTTCTTT. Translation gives CASRLQGNTEAFF.

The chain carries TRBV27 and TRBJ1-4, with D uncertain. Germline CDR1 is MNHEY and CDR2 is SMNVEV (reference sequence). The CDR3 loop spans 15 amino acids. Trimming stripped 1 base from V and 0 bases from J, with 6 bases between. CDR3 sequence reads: CASSLWAATNEKLFF. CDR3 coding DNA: TGTGCCAGCAGTTTATGGGCAGCAACTAATGAAAAACTGTTTTTT.

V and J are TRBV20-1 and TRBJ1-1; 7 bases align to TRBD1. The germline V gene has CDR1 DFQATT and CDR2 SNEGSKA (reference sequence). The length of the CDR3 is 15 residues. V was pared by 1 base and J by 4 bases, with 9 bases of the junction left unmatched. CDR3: CSARVHGAGGTEAFF. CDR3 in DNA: TGCAGTGCTAGAGTACATGGGGCAGGGGGCACTGAAGCTTTCTTT.

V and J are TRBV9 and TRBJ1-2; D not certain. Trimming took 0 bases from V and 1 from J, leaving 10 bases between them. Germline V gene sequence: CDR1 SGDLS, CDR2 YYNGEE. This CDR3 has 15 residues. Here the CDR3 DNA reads TGTGCCAGCAGCGTAGGTCGTATAGATAACTATGGCTACACCTTC. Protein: CASSVGRIDNYGYTF. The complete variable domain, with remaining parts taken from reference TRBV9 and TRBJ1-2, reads DSGVTQTPKHLITATGQRVTLRCSPRSGDLSVYWYQQSLDQGLQFLIQYYNGEERAKGNILERFSAQQFPDLHSELNLSSLELGDSALYFCASSVGRIDNYGYTFGSGTRLTVV.

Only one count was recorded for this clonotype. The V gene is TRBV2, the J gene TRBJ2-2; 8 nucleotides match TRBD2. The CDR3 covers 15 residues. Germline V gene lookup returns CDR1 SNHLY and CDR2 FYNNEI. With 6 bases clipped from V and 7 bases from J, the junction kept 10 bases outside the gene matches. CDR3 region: CASSLSGTVYGELFF. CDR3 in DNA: TGTGCCAGCAGCCTTAGCGGGACCGTTTACGGGGAGCTGTTTTTT. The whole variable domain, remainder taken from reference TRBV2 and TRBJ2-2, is EPEVTQTPSHQVTQMGQEVILRCVPISNHLYFYWYRQILGQKVEFLVSFYNNEISEKSEIFDDQFSVERPDGSNFTLKIRSTKLEDSAMYFCASSLSGTVYGELFFGEGSRLTVL.

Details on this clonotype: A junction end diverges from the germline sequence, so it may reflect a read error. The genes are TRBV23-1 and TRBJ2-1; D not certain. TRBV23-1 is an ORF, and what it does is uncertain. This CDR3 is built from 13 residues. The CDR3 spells CASSQLRPREQLF. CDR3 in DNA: TGCGCCAGCAGTCAATTGAGACCCCGCGAGCAGCTCTTC.

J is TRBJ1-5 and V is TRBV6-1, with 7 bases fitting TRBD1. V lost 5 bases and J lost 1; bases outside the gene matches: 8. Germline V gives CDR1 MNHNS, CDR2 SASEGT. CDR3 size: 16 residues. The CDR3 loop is CASSIQGGQSNQPQHF. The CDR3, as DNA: TGTGCCAGCAGTATCCAAGGGGGACAGAGCAATCAGCCCCAGCATTTT.